The T cell receptor beta chain under discussion was sequenced for a study of shared T cell receptors in the human thymus. TCRdb keeps only in-frame clones here, not all; method: immunoSEQ multiplex PCR. The data hold about 380,000 clones, with 85% to 95% observed a single time. V gave up 5 bases and J gave up 4 bases; unmatched junction bases: 8. The CDR3 has 17 amino acids. Germline-derived CDR1 and CDR2 are SGHTS and YDEGEE. This chain uses TRBV5-8 with TRBJ2-1; 14 bases map to TRBD2. The sequence was collected from a human donor. The sample comprised thymocytes. The DNA of the CDR3 is TGTGCCAGCAGGCGACTAGCGGGAGGGCTTTTTTACAATGAGCAGTTCTTC. Protein: CASRRLAGGLFYNEQFF. The full variable domain, rest sourced from reference TRBV5-8 and TRBJ2-1, is EAGVTQSPTHLIKTRGQQATLRCSPISGHTSVYWYQQALGLGLQFLLWYDEGEERNRGNFPPRFSGRQFPNYSSELNVNALELEDSALYLCASRRLAGGLFYNEQFFGPGTRLTVL.